Below, 16 T cell receptor beta chains from the same sample are listed, as sequenced in a study of T cell repertoires in cytomegalovirus infection. Each CDR3 protein gets one entry after TCRdb re-called the reads with MiXCR. The table includes some 390,000 distinct CDR3 sequences, 15% to 20% detected once. Input material: PBMCs. These receptors all come from a human donor in good health (CMV status not recorded). Some clones in this sample may be carry-over from other donors' samples.

This clonotype was counted between two and nine times. The chain combines TRBV11-2 with TRBJ2-1, with 7 bases matching TRBD2. The CDR3 spans 14 residues. Germline-derived CDR1 and CDR2 are SGHAT and FQNNGV. Trimming cost V 1 base and J 9 bases; bases outside gene matches: 6. This chain's CDR3 is CASSLGPGRGEQFF. The CDR3 nucleotides read TGTGCCAGCAGCTTAGGACCGGGGAGGGGTGAGCAGTTCTTC.

This chain links TRBV5-4 with TRBJ2-1; D ambiguous. The CDR3 consists of 15 residues. Trimming stripped 5 bases from V and 7 bases from J, with 19 bases between. Germline loops: CDR1 SGHNT, CDR2 YYREEE (reference sequence). For the CDR3, the DNA is TGTGCCAGCAGTCCCTCGGTGTCAGCGATTAATGAGCAGTTCTTC. Protein sequence: CASSPSVSAINEQFF.

The chain combines TRBV12-3 or TRBV12-4 with TRBJ1-2; a weak D match, TRBD1 (5 bases). The CDR3 extends over 15 amino acids. V was clipped by 8 bases and J by 8 bases, with 24 bases between them. CDR3 protein: CASHLGAGRFSGYTF. The CDR3 nucleotides read TGTGCCAGCCACCTAGGGGCAGGACGCTTTAGCGGCTACACCTTC.

This clonotype came up a few times. The gene calls are TRBV2 and TRBJ2-7; TRBD2 is a possible D gene (5 bases). There are 15 residues in the CDR3. Germline CDR1 is SNHLY and CDR2 is FYNNEI. The V end was cut by 7 bases, the J end by 5 bases, with 21 bases between. The CDR3 DNA follows: TGTGCCAGCATCCGGGAAGGACGGACGACTGACGAGCAGTACTTC. Its translation is CASIREGRTTDEQYF.

Many counts were recorded for this clonotype. J is TRBJ2-7 and V is TRBV7-6; no clear D gene. Trimming removed 0 bases at V and 0 bases at J, with 9 bases between. The germline V gene has CDR1 SGHVS and CDR2 FNYEAQ. The CDR3 spans 15 residues. CDR3 sequence: CASSLASLASYEQYF. For the CDR3, the DNA is TGTGCCAGCAGCTTAGCTAGCTTAGCCTCCTACGAGCAGTACTTC.

This clonotype was seen a single time. The V and J genes are TRBV5-1 and TRBJ2-3, with D unresolved. CDR3 size: 15 residues. Germline CDR1 SGHRS, CDR2 YFSETQ. V dropped 0 bases and J dropped 0 bases, with 8 bases sitting between them. CDR3 DNA: TGCGCCAGCAGCTTGGAGGGATCTAGCACAGATACGCAGTATTTT. Amino acid sequence: CASSLEGSSTDTQYF.

The CDR3 is CASSYLQTDEQYF. CDR3 coding DNA: TGTGCCAGCAGTTACCTACAGACGGACGAGCAGTACTTC. The chain couples TRBV6-8 to TRBJ2-7, with D unresolved. Germline lookup yields CDR1 MNHGY and CDR2 SAAAGT. CDR3 length equals 13 residues. V was trimmed by 2 bases and J by 5 bases, leaving 10 bases between them.

This clonotype was detected a few times. The V and J genes are TRBV2 and TRBJ2-5, with TRBD1 identical over 7 bases. The CDR3 covers 13 residues. Per germline, CDR1 SNHLY and CDR2 FYNNEI. J was trimmed by 4 bases and V by 5 bases; bases with no gene match: 4. The CDR3 region is CASSTTGRETQYF. CDR3 nucleotides: TGTGCCAGCAGTACGACAGGGAGAGAGACCCAGTACTTC.

In its sample, this clonotype was seen a few times. The J gene is TRBJ2-7, the V gene TRBV30; D may be TRBD2 (5 bases). The germline gives CDR1 GTSNPN, CDR2 SVGIG (reference sequence). The germline V and J ends were trimmed by 3 bases and 2 bases, with 14 bases remaining between them. The CDR3 spans 14 residues. CDR3 in DNA: TGTGCCTGGAGACCACTAGGATCGGCCTACGAGCAGTACTTC. Its protein is CAWRPLGSAYEQYF. Full variable domain (rest looked up from reference TRBV30 and TRBJ2-7): SQTIHQWPATLVQPVGSPLSLECTVEGTSNPNLYWYRQAAGRGLQLLFYSVGIGQISSEVPQNLSASRPQDRQFILSSKKLLLSDSGFYLCAWRPLGSAYEQYFGPGTRLTVT.

This clonotype was seen more than once but under ten times. V gene TRBV7-2 combines with J gene TRBJ2-7; D is undetermined. The germline V and J ends were trimmed by 1 base and 2 bases, with 12 bases remaining between them. The CDR3 is made up of 15 amino acids. Germline values: CDR1 SGHTA, CDR2 FQGNSA. The DNA for the CDR3 is TGTGCCAGCAGCTTAGGGCCGGACGAACCCTACGAGCAGTACTTC. Translating gives CASSLGPDEPYEQYF.

Concerning this clonotype: This may come from a read error, since a much larger clone is one base off. J is TRBJ2-7 and V is TRBV7-2; D not certain. The CDR3 length is 15 residues. Germline CDR1 SGHTA, CDR2 FQGNSA. Trimming took 7 bases from V and 2 from J, leaving 18 bases between them. In DNA form, the CDR3 reads TGTGCCAGCATCCCGTCCCCCGTATTGACCTACGAGCAGTACTTC. This sequence encodes CASIPSPVLTYEQYF.

The chain links TRBV5-1 to TRBJ1-3; D unresolved. V lost 4 bases, J lost 2 bases, and 13 bases lay in between. The CDR3 is 15 residues long. CDR1 SGHRS and CDR2 YFSETQ come from the germline V gene. The CDR3 DNA sequence: TGCGCCAGCAGCCCCGTCGGGAGTACTGGAAACACCATATATTTT. Amino acid sequence: CASSPVGSTGNTIYF. The full variable domain, rest sourced from reference TRBV5-1 and TRBJ1-3, is KAGVTQTPRYLIKTRGQQVTLSCSPISGHRSVSWYQQTPGQGLQFLFEYFSETQRNKGNFPGRFSGRQFSNSRSEMNVSTLELGDSALYLCASSPVGSTGNTIYFGEGSWLTVV.

This rearrangement joins TRBV20-1 to TRBJ1-1; TRBD1 agrees at 8 bases. Germline V gives CDR1 DFQATT, CDR2 SNEGSKA (reference sequence). The J segment lost 1 base and the V segment lost 5 bases, leaving 12 bases of the junction unmatched. The CDR3 has 16 amino acids. In DNA form, the CDR3 reads TGCAGTGCTCCCGACAGGGGCCCGGACAGGAACACTGAAGCTTTCTTT. Its translation: CSAPDRGPDRNTEAFF.

The rearrangement links TRBV7-9 to TRBJ2-1; 12 nucleotides line up with TRBD1. The length of the CDR3 is 16 residues. V trimming: 4 bases; J trimming: 10 bases; junction bases outside the gene matches: 11. Per the germline V gene, CDR1 is SEHNR and CDR2 is FQNEAQ (reference sequence). This chain's CDR3 is CASSSTGTGGPWEQFF. The CDR3 DNA is TGTGCCAGCAGCTCCACCGGGACAGGGGGCCCCTGGGAGCAGTTCTTC.

This clonotype has just a few counts. The V gene is TRBV20-1, the J gene TRBJ2-7, with no clear D. Germline CDR1 and CDR2: DFQATT and SNEGSKA (reference sequence). The V gene lost 2 bases and the J gene lost 4 bases, with 12 bases spanning the gap. This CDR3 spans 13 amino acids. The CDR3 is CSARREETYEQYF. CDR3 DNA sequence: TGCAGTGCTAGAAGGGAAGAAACATACGAGCAGTACTTC.

This clonotype was observed at least ten times. This chain links TRBV28 with TRBJ1-5; 7 bases are a match to TRBD1. The CDR3 is made up of 15 amino acids. CDR1 and CDR2 (germline): MDHEN, SYDVKM. V gave up 5 bases and J gave up 2 bases; unmatched junction bases: 6. CDR3 coding DNA: TGTGCCAGCAGTCAGACAGGGTCGCGCAATCAGCCCCAGCATTTT. Its protein is CASSQTGSRNQPQHF.